One sample yielded the 15 T cell receptor beta chains listed below, sequenced in a study of blood T cell repertoires in COVID-19. Data came from immunoSEQ multiplex PCR; TCRdb stores just in-frame clones and leaves some out. Here the sample spans about 44,000 clones, more than 70% being singletons. The sequencing input was peripheral blood. Every receptor here comes from a woman aged 65 to 85 with acute or convalescent COVID-19.

The CDR3 nucleotides are TGCGCCAGCCCTGGGCCAGGGGAGCTAACTAATGAAAAACTGTTTTTT. Translation gives CASPGPGELTNEKLFF. This chain uses TRBV5-1 with TRBJ1-4; maybe TRBD1 (6 bases). V was cut by 7 bases and J by 1 base, with 17 bases left in between. The V gene's germline CDR1 is SGHRS and CDR2 YFSETQ. The CDR3 length is 16 residues. Full variable domain (remainder filled in from reference TRBV5-1 and TRBJ1-4): KAGVTQTPRYLIKTRGQQVTLSCSPISGHRSVSWYQQTPGQGLQFLFEYFSETQRNKGNFPGRFSGRQFSNSRSEMNVSTLELGDSALYLCASPGPGELTNEKLFFGSGTQLSVL.

V usage is TRBV29-1 and J usage is TRBJ2-7; D may be TRBD2 (5 bases). V was shortened by 6 bases and J by 3 bases, with 15 bases between the two germline ends. The CDR3 is made up of 13 amino acids. Germline CDR1 reads SQVTM; CDR2 reads ANQGSEA. The CDR3 region is CSVLMDGIYEQYF. CDR3 DNA sequence: TGCAGCGTATTAATGGACGGGATCTACGAGCAGTACTTC.

The chain carries TRBV11-2 and TRBJ2-1; D is undetermined. Between the trimmed V and J ends, which lost 1 base and 6 bases, there was a span of 10 bases. The CDR3 is 14 amino acids. Germline V gene data show CDR1 as SGHAT and CDR2 as FQNNGV. CDR3 bases: TGTGCCAGCAGCTTAGTAGTACGCGGCAATGAGCAGTTCTTC. Residues: CASSLVVRGNEQFF.

This clone has just a few counts. The rearrangement links TRBV10-2 to TRBJ2-7; D uncertain. The CDR3 extends over 13 amino acids. Germline CDR1 and CDR2: WSHSY and SAAADI. Trimming stripped 0 bases from V and 9 bases from J, with 12 bases between. CDR3: CASSESAGVRQYF. CDR3 nucleotide sequence: TGCGCCAGCAGTGAGTCAGCAGGTGTACGGCAGTACTTC.

The chain recombines TRBV30 with TRBJ1-5, with 7 bases identical to TRBD1. This CDR3 comprises 13 residues. Trimming cost V 1 base and J 7 bases; bases outside gene matches: 4. Germline CDR1 and CDR2: GTSNPN and SVGIG (reference sequence). The CDR3 is CAWSEGANQPQHF. CDR3 in DNA: TGTGCCTGGAGTGAGGGGGCGAACCAGCCCCAGCATTTT. Based on the CDR3 plus reference TRBV30 and TRBJ1-5, the full variable domain is SQTIHQWPATLVQPVGSPLSLECTVEGTSNPNLYWYRQAAGRGLQLLFYSVGIGQISSEVPQNLSASRPQDRQFILSSKKLLLSDSGFYLCAWSEGANQPQHFGDGTRLSIL.

The gene calls are TRBV5-1 and TRBJ2-3, with a tentative D call TRBD2 (5 bases). This CDR3 comprises 14 residues. V lost 4 bases, J lost 5 bases, and 14 bases lay in between. Germline V gene sequence: CDR1 SGHRS, CDR2 YFSETQ. CDR3 amino acids: CASSAGHSQDTQYF. CDR3 nucleotides: TGCGCCAGCAGCGCGGGCCACTCGCAAGATACGCAGTATTTT. Combining the CDR3 with reference TRBV5-1 and TRBJ2-3 gives the whole variable domain KAGVTQTPRYLIKTRGQQVTLSCSPISGHRSVSWYQQTPGQGLQFLFEYFSETQRNKGNFPGRFSGRQFSNSRSEMNVSTLELGDSALYLCASSAGHSQDTQYFGPGTRLTVL.

V gene TRBV7-2 combines with J gene TRBJ2-3; D remains ambiguous. Trimming cost V 3 bases and J 0 bases, with 7 bases left between them. CDR3 length: 14 residues. CDR1 is SGHTA, CDR2 FQGNSA, per germline. As DNA, the CDR3 is TGTGCCAGCAGCTTCGACTCTAGCACAGATACGCAGTATTTT. Its translation is CASSFDSSTDTQYF.

V gene TRBV6-5 combines with J gene TRBJ2-7; TRBD1 aligns across 8 bases. Germline V gene data show CDR1 as MNHEY and CDR2 as SVGAGI. CDR3 length: 15 residues. Trimming cost V 4 bases and J 3 bases; bases outside gene matches: 8. CDR3: CASSSVQGGYYEQYF. CDR3 coding DNA: TGTGCCAGCAGTTCCGTACAGGGGGGATACTACGAGCAGTACTTC.

V usage is TRBV24-1 and J usage is TRBJ2-1, with 14 bases lining up with TRBD2. Germline V gene lookup returns CDR1 KGHDR and CDR2 SFDVKD. V was pared by 3 bases and J by 7 bases, with 10 bases of the junction left unmatched. CDR3 size: 18 residues. The CDR3 loop is CATSDEGTSGSWGNEQFF. Here the CDR3 DNA reads TGTGCCACCAGTGATGAAGGGACTAGCGGGAGTTGGGGGAATGAGCAGTTCTTC.

The CDR3 spells CASTSTGPKNIQYF. Here the CDR3 DNA reads TGTGCCAGTACCTCGACAGGCCCCAAAAACATTCAGTACTTC. The genes are TRBV19 and TRBJ2-4; D may be TRBD1 (6 bases). Trimming left V 7 bases short and J 2 bases short, with 12 bases between. The CDR3 contains 14 residues. Germline V CDR1 and CDR2: LNHDA, SQIVND (reference sequence). Supplemented by reference TRBV19 and TRBJ2-4, the full variable domain reads DGGITQSPKYLFRKEGQNVTLSCEQNLNHDAMYWYRQDPGQGLRLIYYSQIVNDFQKGDIAEGYSVSREKKESFPLTVTSAQKNPTAFYLCASTSTGPKNIQYFGAGTRLSVL.

The V call is TRBV19, the J call TRBJ2-3; 8 bases agree with TRBD1. In germline, CDR1 is LNHDA, CDR2 SQIVND (reference sequence). The CDR3 loop spans 16 amino acids. Losses at the gene ends were 3 bases for V and 4 bases for J; bases not matched to a gene: 9. CDR3 sequence: CASSIDGTGRADTQYF. Here the CDR3 DNA reads TGTGCCAGTAGTATCGACGGGACAGGTCGCGCAGATACGCAGTATTTT.

The J gene is TRBJ2-5, the V gene TRBV30, with TRBD1 identical over 9 bases. J lost 6 bases, V lost 3 bases, and 8 bases had no gene match. The V gene's germline CDR1 is GTSNPN and CDR2 SVGIG (reference sequence). The length of the CDR3 is 14 residues. The CDR3 nucleotides read TGTGCCTGGAGGCCACAGGGGGCGCCTAAGACCCAGTACTTC. Protein: CAWRPQGAPKTQYF. Together with reference TRBV30 and TRBJ2-5, the CDR3 gives the full variable domain: SQTIHQWPATLVQPVGSPLSLECTVEGTSNPNLYWYRQAAGRGLQLLFYSVGIGQISSEVPQNLSASRPQDRQFILSSKKLLLSDSGFYLCAWRPQGAPKTQYFGPGTRLLVL.

The CDR3 here is CASSLAQANYGYTF. The CDR3, as DNA: TGTGCCAGCAGCTTGGCACAGGCGAACTATGGCTACACCTTC. The genes are TRBV5-4 and TRBJ1-2, with D perhaps TRBD1 (5 bases). The CDR3 is 14 residues long. Germline V CDR1 and CDR2: SGHNT, YYREEE (reference sequence). Trimming cost V 0 bases and J 2 bases, with 8 bases left between them.

In this sample, this clone turned up once. The genes are TRBV24-1 and TRBJ2-1, with 10 bases fitting TRBD2. CDR1 and CDR2 (germline): KGHDR, SFDVKD. Trimming removed 5 bases from V and 4 bases from J; junction bases left unmatched: 4. The CDR3 runs to 15 residues. The CDR3 DNA sequence: TGTGCCACCAGTGCGCTAGCGGGAGCTTACAATGAGCAGTTCTTC. This encodes CATSALAGAYNEQFF.

The V gene is TRBV7-2, the J gene TRBJ1-1; TRBD1 agrees at 8 bases. CDR3 size: 14 residues. J was trimmed by 1 base and V by 5 bases; bases with no gene match: 3. The germline gives CDR1 SGHTA, CDR2 FQGNSA. DNA for the CDR3: TGTGCCAGCAGCATTGGACAGGGGAACACTGAAGCTTTCTTT. Translated: CASSIGQGNTEAFF.